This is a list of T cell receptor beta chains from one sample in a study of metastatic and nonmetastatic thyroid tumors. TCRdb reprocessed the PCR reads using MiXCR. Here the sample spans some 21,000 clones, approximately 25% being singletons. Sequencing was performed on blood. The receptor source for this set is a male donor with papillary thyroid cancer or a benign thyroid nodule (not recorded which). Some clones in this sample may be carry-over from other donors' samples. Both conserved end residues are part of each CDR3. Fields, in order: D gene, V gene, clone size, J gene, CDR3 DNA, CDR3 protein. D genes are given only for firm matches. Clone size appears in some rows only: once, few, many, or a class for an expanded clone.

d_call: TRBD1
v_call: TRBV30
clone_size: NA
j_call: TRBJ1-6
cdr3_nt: TGTGCCTGGAGTGTCGACAGGGTTAATTCACCCCTCCACTTT
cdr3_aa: CAWSVDRVNSPLHF

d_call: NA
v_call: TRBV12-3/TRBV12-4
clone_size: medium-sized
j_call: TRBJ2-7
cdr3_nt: TGTGCCAGCAGTGGAGGGGGGCAACTTTGGTACGAGCAGTACTTC
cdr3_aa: CASSGGGQLWYEQYF

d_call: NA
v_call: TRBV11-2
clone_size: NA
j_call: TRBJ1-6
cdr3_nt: TGTGCCAGCAGCTTAGTATTCAGAAATTCACCCCTCCACTTT
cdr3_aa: CASSLVFRNSPLHF

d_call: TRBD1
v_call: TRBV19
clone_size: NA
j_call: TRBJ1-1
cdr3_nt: TGTGCCAGTAGACCGAGGGACAGGGGGAGGTTAGACACTGAAGCTTTCTTT
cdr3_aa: CASRPRDRGRLDTEAFF

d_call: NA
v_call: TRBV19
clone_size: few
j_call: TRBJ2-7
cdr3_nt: TGTGCCAGTACCGCCGGCCCCGGCTACGAGCAGTACTTC
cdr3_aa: CASTAGPGYEQYF

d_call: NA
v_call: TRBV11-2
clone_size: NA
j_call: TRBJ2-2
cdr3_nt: TGTGCCAGCAGCTTGGTCGGGGGCGGCACCGGGGAGCTGTTTTTT
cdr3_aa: CASSLVGGGTGELFF

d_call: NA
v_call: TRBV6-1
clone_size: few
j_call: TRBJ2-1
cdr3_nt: TGTGCCAGCAGTAAGGCAAGGGGGACTAACAATGAGCAGTTCTTC
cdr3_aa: CASSKARGTNNEQFF

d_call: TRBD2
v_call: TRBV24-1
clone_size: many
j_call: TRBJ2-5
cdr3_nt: TGTGCCACCAGTGATTCCTCGGGGTTAGCGGGAGCGGAGACCCAGTACTTC
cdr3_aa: CATSDSSGLAGAETQYF

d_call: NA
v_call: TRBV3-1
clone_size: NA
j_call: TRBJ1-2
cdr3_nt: TGTGCCAGCAGCCAACCAGGGTGGGTCTATGGCTACACCTTC
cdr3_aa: CASSQPGWVYGYTF

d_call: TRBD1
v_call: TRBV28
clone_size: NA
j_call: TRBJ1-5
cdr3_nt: TGTGCCAGCAGCCTGACAGGGGGCAATCAGCCCCAGCATTTT
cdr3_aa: CASSLTGGNQPQHF

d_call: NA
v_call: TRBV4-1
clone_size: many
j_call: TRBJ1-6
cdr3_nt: TGCGCCAGCAGCCACGACGGGGAGTTTGGTTCACCCCTCCACTTT
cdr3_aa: CASSHDGEFGSPLHF

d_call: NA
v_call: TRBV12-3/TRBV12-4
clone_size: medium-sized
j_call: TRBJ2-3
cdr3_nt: TGTGCCAGCAGTTTAGATAGCACAGATACGCAGTATTTT
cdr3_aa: CASSLDSTDTQYF

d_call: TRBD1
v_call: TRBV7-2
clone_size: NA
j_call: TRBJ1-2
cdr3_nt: TGTGCCAGCCAGGGGACAGGTGTTAACTATGGCTACACCTTC
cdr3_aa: CASQGTGVNYGYTF

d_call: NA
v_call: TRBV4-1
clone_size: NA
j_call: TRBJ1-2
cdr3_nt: TGCGCCAGCAGCCAAGTACCGGGATCTTACTATGGCTACACCTTC
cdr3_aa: CASSQVPGSYYGYTF

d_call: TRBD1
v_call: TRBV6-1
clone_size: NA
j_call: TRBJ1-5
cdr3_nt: TGTGCCAGCAGCTTCGGGACAGGGGGCGACCAGCCCCAGCATTTT
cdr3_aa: CASSFGTGGDQPQHF

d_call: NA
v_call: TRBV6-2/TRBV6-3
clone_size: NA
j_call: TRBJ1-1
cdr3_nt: TGTGCCAGCAGTACCGCAGAACCTAACACTGAAGCTTTCTTT
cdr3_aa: CASSTAEPNTEAFF

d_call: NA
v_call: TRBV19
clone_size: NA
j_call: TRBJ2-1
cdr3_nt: TGTGCCAGTAGTATAGTCGGAGGTATATCCTACAATGAGCAGTTCTTC
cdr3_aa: CASSIVGGISYNEQFF

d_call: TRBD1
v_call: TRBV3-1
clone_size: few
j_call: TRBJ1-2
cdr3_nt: TGCGCCAGCAGCCCTGGGGACAGGTATAACTATGGCTACACCTTC
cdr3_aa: CASSPGDRYNYGYTF

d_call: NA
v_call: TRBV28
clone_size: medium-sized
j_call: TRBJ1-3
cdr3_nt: TGTGCCAGCAGTTCCTATAGCAGGGCTGGAAACACCATATATTTT
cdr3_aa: CASSSYSRAGNTIYF

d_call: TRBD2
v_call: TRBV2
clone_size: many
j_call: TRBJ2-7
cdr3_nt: TGTGCCAGCAGTGAAACACTAGCGGGAGAGTCTTACGAGCAGTACTTC
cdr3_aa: CASSETLAGESYEQYF

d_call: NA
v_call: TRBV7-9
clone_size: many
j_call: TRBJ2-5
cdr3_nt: TGTGCCAGCAGCTTAGCTGTTAGCCCTTGGGGACAAGAGACCCAGTACTTC
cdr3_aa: CASSLAVSPWGQETQYF

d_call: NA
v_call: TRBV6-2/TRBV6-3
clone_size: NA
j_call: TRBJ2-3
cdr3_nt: TGTGCCAGCAGTTACATAGCGGACCCTATCACAGATACGCAGTATTTT
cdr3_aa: CASSYIADPITDTQYF

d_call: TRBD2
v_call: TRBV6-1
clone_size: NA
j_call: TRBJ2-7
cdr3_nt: TGTGCCAGCAGTGAATTAGCGGGGGAGTCCTACGAGCAGTACTTC
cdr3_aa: CASSELAGESYEQYF